The 9 T cell receptor beta chains below all came from one sample that was sequenced in a study of cytomegalovirus exposure and HLA in healthy donors. The repertoire was sequenced with immunoSEQ multiplex PCR; TCRdb's copy has only in-frame clones and lacks some. The sample carries 150,000 to 200,000 clones, around 85% recorded once. Sequenced sample: PBMCs. The receptor set was obtained from a woman in her twenties or thirties in good health and CMV-seronegative.

The chain joins TRBV7-3 to TRBJ1-1; D ambiguous. Per germline, CDR1 SGHTA and CDR2 FQGTGA. Trimming cost V 1 base and J 5 bases, with 8 bases left between them. The CDR3 has 13 amino acids. CDR3: CASSLRQETEAFF. The CDR3 DNA reads TGTGCCAGCAGCTTAAGGCAGGAGACTGAAGCTTTCTTT.

This clone has a handful of counts. CDR3 protein: CASSYSTVGGNQPQHF. CDR3 DNA: TGTGCCAGCAGTTACTCGACGGTCGGGGGCAATCAGCCCCAGCATTTT. The chain recombines TRBV6-6 with TRBJ1-5, with D unresolved. The CDR3 loop spans 16 amino acids. V was shortened by 0 bases and J by 2 bases, with 11 bases between the two germline ends. From germline, CDR1 is MNHNY and CDR2 SVGAGI (reference sequence).

J is TRBJ2-1 and V is TRBV9; maybe TRBD1 (5 bases). The length of the CDR3 is 17 residues. Germline V CDR1 and CDR2: SGDLS, YYNGEE. The ends were cut back, 2 bases at V and 6 bases at J, with 21 bases in the middle. The chain's CDR3 is CASSVAPQGKGRNEQFF. The CDR3, as DNA: TGTGCCAGCAGCGTCGCCCCCCAGGGTAAGGGTCGCAATGAGCAGTTCTTC.

The gene calls are TRBV4-1 and TRBJ1-5; 9 bases line up with TRBD1. Unmatched junction bases numbered 12, after V lost 6 bases and J lost 3 bases. Per the germline V gene, CDR1 is MGHRA and CDR2 is YSYEKL. The CDR3 consists of 17 residues. The CDR3 region is CASSPGQGDGFNQPQHF. CDR3 DNA sequence: TGCGCCAGCAGTCCGGGACAGGGTGATGGTTTCAATCAGCCCCAGCATTTT.

This clone is a singleton in its sample. The rearrangement links TRBV2 to TRBJ2-5; 10 nucleotides match TRBD1. The germline CDR1 and CDR2 sequences are SNHLY and FYNNEI. CDR3 length: 19 residues. J was trimmed by 0 bases and V by 6 bases; bases with no gene match: 16. The CDR3 region has the DNA TGTGCCAGCAGCGAGGGACGTAGGACAGGGGGAGGCCACCAAGAGACCCAGTACTTC. This translates into CASSEGRRTGGGHQETQYF.

This rearrangement joins TRBV28 to TRBJ2-7; weak D call: TRBD2 (5 bases). Trimming cost V 6 bases and J 6 bases, with 18 bases left between them. The CDR3 is made up of 14 amino acids. Germline CDR1 is MDHEN and CDR2 is SYDVKM. The DNA for the CDR3 is TGTGCCAGCAGCCCACTCTTGAGGCGGGTCGAGCAGTACTTC. Encoded protein: CASSPLLRRVEQYF.

The chain employs TRBV30 and TRBJ1-2; no definite D call. The V end was cut by 2 bases, the J end by 6 bases, with 10 bases between. Germline CDR1 reads GTSNPN; CDR2 reads SVGIG (reference sequence). The length of the CDR3 is 12 residues. DNA of the CDR3: TGTGCCTGGAGTCCTACCCCTAATGGCTACACCTTC. It translates to CAWSPTPNGYTF.

The chain is built from TRBV7-9 and TRBJ2-1; D unresolved. Germline V gene lookup returns CDR1 SEHNR and CDR2 FQNEAQ (reference sequence). This CDR3 spans 13 amino acids. Deletions cut 0 bases from V and 4 bases from J, with 4 bases between. The CDR3 sequence is CASSLAVYNEQFF. CDR3 coding DNA: TGTGCCAGCAGCTTAGCTGTTTACAATGAGCAGTTCTTC.

The chain links TRBV6-1 to TRBJ2-2; possible D gene TRBD1, 5 bases. The V gene's germline CDR1 is MNHNS and CDR2 SASEGT. Trimming cost V 7 bases and J 7 bases, with 19 bases left between them. The CDR3 extends over 15 amino acids. The CDR3 DNA reads TGTGCCAGCACCGGAGCAGGGTTGTTCAACGGGGAGCTGTTTTTT. Encoded protein: CASTGAGLFNGELFF.